A single sample is the source of the 28 T cell receptor beta chains below, sequenced in a study of blood T cell repertoires in COVID-19. Assay used: immunoSEQ multiplex PCR; TCRdb lists only in-frame clones, some missing. The sample includes about 87,000 clones, around 86% of them seen just once. The sample comprised peripheral blood. Receptors originate from a woman aged 80 or over with active or convalescent COVID-19.

This chain uses TRBV5-6 with TRBJ2-1, with 12 nucleotides matching TRBD2. CDR3 length: 18 residues. Unmatched junction bases numbered 9, after V lost 5 bases and J lost 0 bases. Germline V gives CDR1 SGHDT, CDR2 YYEEEE. The CDR3: CASRSSGRAGSSYNEQFF. CDR3 nucleotides: TGTGCCAGCAGGTCTAGCGGGAGGGCTGGAAGCTCCTACAATGAGCAGTTCTTC.

This clone was found a few times. The chain couples TRBV13 to TRBJ2-1; TRBD1 aligns across 8 bases. The germline V gene encodes CDR1 PRHDT and CDR2 FYEKMQ (reference sequence). The CDR3 totals 16 residues. The ends lost 5 bases at V and 0 bases at J; junction bases unmatched: 6. The CDR3 loop reads CASSQTGASSYNEQFF. The CDR3 bases are TGTGCCAGCAGCCAGACAGGGGCAAGCTCCTACAATGAGCAGTTCTTC.

The chain is built from TRBV19 and TRBJ1-2; a weak D match, TRBD1 (5 bases). The CDR3 is made up of 13 amino acids. CDR1 is LNHDA and CDR2 is SQIVND in the germline V gene (reference sequence). V was shortened by 8 bases and J by 0 bases, with 10 bases between the two germline ends. The CDR3 region is CASSGRANYGYTF. As DNA, the CDR3 is TGTGCCAGTTCGGGCAGGGCTAACTATGGCTACACCTTC.

The chain recombines TRBV7-9 with TRBJ1-6; 10 bases line up with TRBD1. Per germline, CDR1 SEHNR and CDR2 FQNEAQ (reference sequence). The V and J ends lost 1 base and 9 bases, in that order; junction bases with no gene match: 3. The CDR3 consists of 15 residues. CDR3: CASSLVGTGVSPLHF. The CDR3 region has the DNA TGTGCCAGCAGCTTAGTCGGGACAGGGGTTTCACCCCTCCACTTT.

This chain uses TRBV9 with TRBJ1-3, with a weak D call TRBD1 (6 bases). Germline CDR1 reads SGDLS; CDR2 reads YYNGEE. The CDR3 covers 18 residues. V lost 0 bases to trimming and J lost 1 base, with 17 bases between them. CDR3 region: CASSVEQGTLHSGNTIYF. The CDR3, as DNA: TGTGCCAGCAGCGTAGAACAGGGCACCCTTCATTCTGGAAACACCATATATTTT.

For the CDR3, the DNA is TGTGCCAGCAGTTACGCACAGTCTTTTCCTTCACCCCTCCACTTT. It specifies CASSYAQSFPSPLHF. V and J are TRBV6-2 or TRBV6-3 and TRBJ1-6; no clear D. This CDR3 has 15 amino acids. Trimming stripped 2 bases from V and 9 bases from J, with 14 bases between. The germline gives CDR1 MNHEY, CDR2 SVGEGT.

Only one count was recorded for this clone. The rearrangement uses TRBV5-4 and TRBJ1-1, with D hard to call. This CDR3 comprises 13 residues. Germline V gene lookup returns CDR1 SGHNT and CDR2 YYREEE (reference sequence). Trimming removed 3 bases at V and 1 base at J, with 7 bases between. CDR3 sequence reads: CASSYEGNTEAFF. CDR3 DNA: TGTGCCAGCAGCTACGAGGGGAACACTGAAGCTTTCTTT.

This chain uses TRBV5-6 with TRBJ2-3; D is unresolved. The germline V gene has CDR1 SGHDT and CDR2 YYEEEE. Trimming left V 3 bases short and J 4 bases short, with 6 bases between. The CDR3 is 12 residues long. CDR3 sequence: CASSSQADTQYF. The CDR3 coding sequence is TGTGCCAGCAGCTCCCAGGCAGATACGCAGTATTTT.

The chain is built from TRBV7-8 and TRBJ2-5; TRBD1 agrees at 7 bases. The CDR3 is made up of 20 amino acids. Germline CDR1 and CDR2: SGHVS and FQNEAQ. Trimming at V came to 4 bases and at J to 2 bases, leaving 22 bases not matched to a gene. The CDR3 DNA reads TGTGCCAGCAGCTCCCTTGGTGGGAGAAAGGGGGCCCCGCTTCAAGAGACCCAGTACTTC. Encoded protein: CASSSLGGRKGAPLQETQYF. The full variable domain, completed using reference TRBV7-8 and TRBJ2-5, is GAGVSQSPRYKVAKRGQDVALRCDPISGHVSLFWYQQALGQGPEFLTYFQNEAQLDKSGLPSDRFFAERPEGSVSTLKIQRTQQEDSAVYLCASSSLGGRKGAPLQETQYFGPGTRLLVL.

V usage is TRBV27 and J usage is TRBJ2-1, with D unresolved. V was shortened by 5 bases and J by 6 bases, with 8 bases between the two germline ends. The CDR3 loop spans 12 amino acids. From germline, CDR1 is MNHEY and CDR2 SMNVEV (reference sequence). This CDR3 is CASSTSGNEQFF. The CDR3 nucleotides read TGTGCCAGCAGTACCTCAGGCAATGAGCAGTTCTTC.

This chain links TRBV9 with TRBJ1-6; D call uncertain. CDR1 and CDR2 from the germline V gene are SGDLS and YYNGEE. Deletions cut 2 bases from V and 6 bases from J, with 6 bases between. The CDR3 spans 13 residues. Here the CDR3 DNA reads TGTGCCAGCAGCGTTAGATCTAATTCACCCCTCCACTTT. It codes for CASSVRSNSPLHF.

This clone was recorded a few times. The J gene is TRBJ2-5, the V gene TRBV2; 13 bases are a match to TRBD2. Germline-derived CDR1 and CDR2 are SNHLY and FYNNEI. This CDR3 spans 14 amino acids. J was trimmed by 5 bases and V by 10 bases; bases with no gene match: 7. The CDR3 DNA reads TGTGCCACCGGACTAGCGGGAGTAAGGGAGACCCAGTACTTC. Translated: CATGLAGVRETQYF.

The chain joins TRBV9 to TRBJ2-3; 7 bases agree with TRBD2. V lost 7 bases, J lost 6 bases, and 8 bases stayed unmatched. Germline CDR1 is SGDLS and CDR2 is YYNGEE. The CDR3 runs to 13 residues. CDR3 protein: CASSSRAGDTQYF. The DNA of the CDR3 is TGTGCCAGCTCCAGTCGAGCGGGGGATACGCAGTATTTT.

CDR3 residues: CASSRGLADTDTQYF. CDR3 in DNA: TGCGCCAGCAGTAGGGGACTAGCGGACACAGATACGCAGTATTTT. V and J are TRBV10-2 and TRBJ2-3, with 11 bases that match TRBD2. This CDR3 spans 15 amino acids. V gave up 5 bases and J gave up 2 bases; unmatched junction bases: 3. Per the germline V gene, CDR1 is WSHSY and CDR2 is SAAADI.

The chain combines TRBV5-6 with TRBJ2-7; TRBD2 matches 9 bases. Germline V lookup: CDR1 SGHDT, CDR2 YYEEEE. The CDR3 spans 15 residues. V gave up 4 bases and J gave up 6 bases; unmatched junction bases: 11. The CDR3 DNA sequence: TGTGCCAGCAGCAGACTAGCGGCCCCTATTCTCGAGCAGTACTTC. It yields the protein CASSRLAAPILEQYF.

This chain joins TRBV6-5 and TRBJ2-5; 11 bases fit TRBD1. V shed 6 bases and J 5 bases; nucleotides not matched to a gene: 8. Germline V gene data show CDR1 as MNHEY and CDR2 as SVGAGI. The CDR3 has 15 amino acids. This CDR3 reads CASSNGQGAGETQYF. The DNA for the CDR3 is TGTGCCAGCAGCAACGGACAGGGGGCTGGGGAGACCCAGTACTTC.

The gene calls are TRBV6-6 and TRBJ2-7, with D possibly matching TRBD2 (6 bases). The CDR3 extends over 13 amino acids. From germline, CDR1 is MNHNY and CDR2 SVGAGI (reference sequence). The V end was cut by 8 bases, the J end by 0 bases, with 11 bases between. CDR3 sequence reads: CASWDSSSYEQYF. The CDR3 nucleotides read TGTGCCAGCTGGGACTCCAGCTCCTACGAGCAGTACTTC.

This clone came up many times. The chain joins TRBV12-3 or TRBV12-4 to TRBJ2-7; the D gene is possibly TRBD2 (5 bases). The CDR3 is 13 amino acids. The V gene lost 6 bases and the J gene lost 5 bases, with 14 bases spanning the gap. The chain's CDR3 is CASSRLTGDEQYF. CDR3 nucleotides: TGTGCCAGCAGCAGACTCACCGGGGACGAGCAGTACTTC.

The rearrangement joins TRBV7-2 to TRBJ2-5; possibly TRBD1 for D (5 bases). The V gene lost 4 bases and the J gene lost 2 bases, with 14 bases spanning the gap. There are 15 residues in the CDR3. Per germline, CDR1 SGHTA and CDR2 FQGNSA. The CDR3 DNA sequence: TGTGCCAGCAGCTCAAACAGACAGAAACAAGAGACCCAGTACTTC. It yields the protein CASSSNRQKQETQYF.

The J gene is TRBJ2-1, the V gene TRBV7-8; perhaps TRBD1 as D (6 bases). Deletions cut 2 bases from V and 1 base from J, with 9 bases between. Germline loops: CDR1 SGHVS, CDR2 FQNEAQ. The CDR3 loop spans 15 amino acids. The CDR3 protein is CASSLRQGSYNEQFF. CDR3 in DNA: TGTGCCAGCAGCTTACGGCAGGGGTCCTACAATGAGCAGTTCTTC. Filled out from reference TRBV7-8 and TRBJ2-1, the complete variable domain reads GAGVSQSPRYKVAKRGQDVALRCDPISGHVSLFWYQQALGQGPEFLTYFQNEAQLDKSGLPSDRFFAERPEGSVSTLKIQRTQQEDSAVYLCASSLRQGSYNEQFFGPGTRLTVL.

The chain is built from TRBV6-5 and TRBJ2-1; 7 bases match TRBD2. Germline CDR1 reads MNHEY; CDR2 reads SVGAGI. Trimming at V came to 8 bases and at J to 2 bases, leaving 9 bases not matched to a gene. CDR3 length equals 15 residues. The CDR3 nucleotides are TGTGCCAGCCACGTTGAGGCGGGGGCCTACAATGAGCAGTTCTTC. Its translation is CASHVEAGAYNEQFF.

This CDR3 reads CASSYSDRGSYEQYF. In nucleotides, the CDR3 is TGTGCCAGCAGTTACTCGGACAGGGGGTCCTACGAGCAGTACTTC. This rearrangement joins TRBV6-5 to TRBJ2-7; 10 bases align to TRBD1. With V trimmed by 0 bases and J by 1 base, 0 bases remained unmatched. CDR1 is MNHEY and CDR2 is SVGAGI in the germline V gene. CDR3 length equals 15 residues.

The chain carries TRBV28 and TRBJ2-2; possible D gene TRBD2, 6 bases. The V end was cut by 6 bases, the J end by 7 bases, with 9 bases between. Germline V gene lookup returns CDR1 MDHEN and CDR2 SYDVKM. This CDR3 contains 12 residues. The CDR3 here is CASRAGLGELFF. CDR3 nucleotide sequence: TGTGCCAGCAGGGCGGGACTCGGGGAGCTGTTTTTT.

This rearrangement joins TRBV27 to TRBJ2-1; 9 nucleotides agree with TRBD2. This CDR3 contains 16 residues. Germline loops: CDR1 MNHEY, CDR2 SMNVEV (reference sequence). After removal of 6 bases from V and 0 bases from J, the junction contained 6 bases not matched to a gene. DNA of the CDR3: TGTGCCAGCAGGTTAGCGGGGGATAGCTCCTACAATGAGCAGTTCTTC. Translated, it gives CASRLAGDSSYNEQFF.

V gene TRBV5-4 combines with J gene TRBJ1-3; D is perhaps TRBD1 (5 bases). Trimming stripped 4 bases from V and 2 bases from J, with 10 bases between. Germline V gives CDR1 SGHNT, CDR2 YYREEE (reference sequence). The CDR3 has 14 amino acids. CDR3 in DNA: TGTGCCAGCAGCGGGGAGGGGACTGGAAACACCATATATTTT. It translates to CASSGEGTGNTIYF.

The V and J genes are TRBV6-5 and TRBJ1-1; 9 nucleotides line up with TRBD1. CDR1 and CDR2 from the germline V gene are MNHEY and SVGAGI. Trimming at V came to 3 bases and at J to 9 bases, leaving 8 bases not matched to a gene. The CDR3 is 14 amino acids. This CDR3 is CASSYPGTGNQAFF. In DNA, the CDR3 is TGTGCCAGCAGTTATCCCGGGACAGGGAATCAAGCTTTCTTT.

The genes are TRBV5-4 and TRBJ1-2, with 11 bases identical to TRBD1. The CDR3 spans 16 residues. The germline gives CDR1 SGHNT, CDR2 YYREEE (reference sequence). Trimming cost V 3 bases and J 8 bases; bases outside gene matches: 12. The CDR3 coding sequence is TGTGCCAGCAGCTCATATATGGACAGGGGGCGCCAAGGCTACACCTTC. It yields the protein CASSSYMDRGRQGYTF.

The chain recombines TRBV7-3 with TRBJ1-1, with 7 bases matching TRBD1. Germline V lookup: CDR1 SGHTA, CDR2 FQGTGA. The CDR3 contains 14 residues. V was pared by 5 bases and J by 2 bases, with 5 bases of the junction left unmatched. CDR3 region: CASSPGQLNTEAFF. For the CDR3, the DNA is TGTGCCAGCAGCCCGGGACAGCTCAACACTGAAGCTTTCTTT.